This T cell receptor beta chain was documented in a study of T-cell reconstitution after alpha-beta-depleted transplantation in children. Unique molecular identifiers were used in preparing the TCRbeta library. TCRdb reanalysed the PCR reads using MiXCR and keeps one entry per CDR3 protein. The sample yields 780,000 or so distinct CDR3 sequences, roughly 16% seen once. This clonotype has ten or more counts. No antigen is known for it. Overall study findings and caveats: There were some patients whose high TCRbeta diversity at day 60 came from surviving recipient T cells and thymic progenitors.

The germline CDR1 and CDR2 sequences are SGDLS and YYNGEE. J lost 5 bases, V lost 4 bases, and 11 bases had no gene match. The CDR3 runs to 16 residues. The chain carries TRBV9 and TRBJ2-2; 7 nucleotides agree with TRBD2. The source of this sequence is a male patient between 5 and 17 years old who had a stem cell transplant for acute lymphoblastic leukemia, so the T cells may come from the graft donor. The sample was PBMCs, mostly from graft donor cells, taken 360 days after TCRalphabeta/CD19-depleted stem cell transplant. CDR3 protein: CASSPGVLAFTGELFF. The CDR3 DNA reads TGTGCCAGCAGCCCGGGGGTACTAGCGTTTACCGGGGAGCTGTTTTTT.